This is a list of T cell receptor beta chains from one sample in a study of T cells in Graves' hyperthyroidism and ophthalmopathy. TCRdb processed the multiplex PCR reads anew with MiXCR; each CDR3 protein has one entry. The sample yields 560,000 or so distinct CDR3 sequences, less than 20% seen once. The sample comprised blood. The receptors come from a man aged 40-49 years with Graves' ophthalmopathy. Each CDR3 is given with its conserved first and last residue. A D gene is named only where the DNA matches it firmly. Clone size is shown for a subset of rows, as once, few, many or a class of expanded clone.

v_gene: TRBV5-1; j_gene: TRBJ2-3; d_gene: NA; abundance: many; CDR3aa: CASSFPPDTQYF; CDR3nt: TGCGCCAGCAGCTTTCCCCCAGATACGCAGTATTTT
v_gene: TRBV24-1; j_gene: TRBJ2-3; d_gene: TRBD2; abundance: NA; CDR3aa: CGTSDAPGTSGSDTQYF; CDR3nt: TGTGGCACCAGTGACGCCCCCGGGACTAGCGGGAGTGATACGCAGTATTTT
v_gene: TRBV7-9; j_gene: TRBJ2-3; d_gene: TRBD1; abundance: many; CDR3aa: CASSGTGADTQYF; CDR3nt: TGTGCCAGCAGCGGTACAGGGGCAGATACGCAGTATTTT
v_gene: TRBV6-1; j_gene: TRBJ2-5; d_gene: TRBD2; abundance: many; CDR3aa: CASKTSAVETQYF; CDR3nt: TGTGCCAGCAAGACTAGCGCGGTGGAGACCCAGTACTTC
v_gene: TRBV20-1; j_gene: TRBJ1-6; d_gene: NA; abundance: few; CDR3aa: CSARDSLGENPLVPLHF; CDR3nt: TGCAGTGCTAGAGATAGTTTGGGGGAAAACCCTCTAGTACCCCTCCACTTT
v_gene: TRBV5-1; j_gene: TRBJ2-3; d_gene: NA; abundance: few; CDR3aa: CASMEGGSTDTQYF; CDR3nt: TGCGCCAGCATGGAGGGGGGGAGCACAGATACGCAGTATTTT
v_gene: TRBV12-3/TRBV12-4; j_gene: TRBJ2-5; d_gene: TRBD2; abundance: many; CDR3aa: CASQAGGPGETQYF; CDR3nt: TGTGCCAGCCAAGCGGGAGGGCCGGGAGAGACCCAGTACTTC
v_gene: TRBV10-3; j_gene: TRBJ1-3; d_gene: NA; abundance: NA; CDR3aa: CASARESGGNTIYF; CDR3nt: TGTGCCTCCGCAAGGGAAAGTGGTGGAAACACCATATATTTT
v_gene: TRBV5-6; j_gene: TRBJ1-3; d_gene: NA; abundance: NA; CDR3aa: CASSLVERSGNTIYF; CDR3nt: TGTGCCAGCAGCTTGGTCGAGCGCTCTGGAAACACCATATATTTT
v_gene: TRBV20-1; j_gene: TRBJ1-5; d_gene: NA; abundance: NA; CDR3aa: CSARALAGGLYQPQHF; CDR3nt: TGCAGTGCTAGAGCTCTGGCGGGGGGACTTTATCAGCCCCAGCATTTT
v_gene: TRBV30; j_gene: TRBJ2-5; d_gene: NA; abundance: NA; CDR3aa: CAWSVVKAPETQYF; CDR3nt: TGTGCCTGGAGTGTAGTAAAGGCCCCGGAGACCCAGTACTTC
v_gene: TRBV7-2; j_gene: TRBJ2-5; d_gene: NA; abundance: few; CDR3aa: CASSFLGTSQETQYF; CDR3nt: TGTGCCAGCAGCTTCTTAGGGACTTCACAAGAGACCCAGTACTTC
v_gene: TRBV5-1; j_gene: TRBJ2-5; d_gene: NA; abundance: NA; CDR3aa: CASRTGRRVQETQYF; CDR3nt: TGCGCCAGCAGGACAGGACGCCGAGTCCAAGAGACCCAGTACTTC
v_gene: TRBV6-1; j_gene: TRBJ2-5; d_gene: NA; abundance: NA; CDR3aa: CASSEREQPETQYF; CDR3nt: TGTGCCAGCAGTGAACGGGAACAGCCAGAGACCCAGTACTTC
v_gene: TRBV2; j_gene: TRBJ2-4; d_gene: NA; abundance: many; CDR3aa: CASSRITGTDGNIQYF; CDR3nt: TGTGCCAGCAGCCGAATTACCGGGACCGACGGAAACATTCAGTACTTC
v_gene: TRBV6-1; j_gene: TRBJ2-2; d_gene: NA; abundance: few; CDR3aa: CASSETANTGELFF; CDR3nt: TGTGCCAGCAGTGAGACAGCTAACACCGGGGAGCTGTTTTTT
v_gene: TRBV20-1; j_gene: TRBJ2-3; d_gene: TRBD2; abundance: NA; CDR3aa: CSAARLAGRSDTQYF; CDR3nt: TGCAGTGCTGCCCGACTAGCGGGGAGATCAGATACGCAGTATTTT
v_gene: TRBV30; j_gene: TRBJ2-7; d_gene: NA; abundance: many; CDR3aa: CAWSLRLRREQYF; CDR3nt: TGTGCCTGGAGTCTGCGTCTAAGGCGCGAGCAGTACTTC
v_gene: TRBV3-1; j_gene: TRBJ2-6; d_gene: NA; abundance: few; CDR3aa: CASSEERRATGANVLTF; CDR3nt: TGTGCCAGCAGCGAGGAACGGAGGGCGACGGGGGCCAACGTCCTGACTTTC
v_gene: TRBV27; j_gene: TRBJ1-2; d_gene: NA; abundance: few; CDR3aa: CASGGGDGYTF; CDR3nt: TGTGCCAGCGGCGGGGGAGATGGCTACACCTTC
v_gene: TRBV7-6; j_gene: TRBJ1-2; d_gene: TRBD1; abundance: few; CDR3aa: CASSEYRGSYGYTF; CDR3nt: TGTGCCAGCAGCGAGTACAGGGGGAGCTATGGCTACACCTTC
v_gene: TRBV2; j_gene: TRBJ2-3; d_gene: NA; abundance: many; CDR3aa: CASAGLLTDTQYF; CDR3nt: TGTGCCAGCGCGGGACTGCTCACAGATACGCAGTATTTT
v_gene: TRBV18; j_gene: TRBJ1-1; d_gene: TRBD1; abundance: many; CDR3aa: CASSPPIDRGAFF; CDR3nt: TGTGCCAGCTCACCACCGATAGACAGGGGAGCTTTCTTT
v_gene: TRBV27; j_gene: TRBJ2-3; d_gene: TRBD2; abundance: many; CDR3aa: CASSSGTRSTDTQYF; CDR3nt: TGTGCCAGCAGCTCCGGGACTAGAAGCACAGATACGCAGTATTTT
v_gene: TRBV7-8; j_gene: TRBJ2-2; d_gene: TRBD1; abundance: few; CDR3aa: CASSWRTGGANTGELFF; CDR3nt: TGTGCCAGCAGCTGGAGGACAGGGGGCGCAAACACCGGGGAGCTGTTTTTT
v_gene: TRBV6-1; j_gene: TRBJ1-1; d_gene: NA; abundance: few; CDR3aa: CASTRGRNTEAFF; CDR3nt: TGTGCCAGCACCCGTGGCAGAAACACTGAAGCTTTCTTT
v_gene: TRBV2; j_gene: TRBJ2-3; d_gene: NA; abundance: few; CDR3aa: CVKGAGNTDTQYF; CDR3nt: TGTGTCAAAGGGGCGGGTAATACAGATACGCAGTATTTT
v_gene: TRBV5-1; j_gene: TRBJ1-1; d_gene: NA; abundance: many; CDR3aa: CASSYKVGTEAFF; CDR3nt: TGCGCCAGCAGCTATAAGGTTGGCACTGAAGCTTTCTTT
v_gene: TRBV30; j_gene: TRBJ1-1; d_gene: NA; abundance: many; CDR3aa: CAWSIRAGDTEAFF; CDR3nt: TGTGCCTGGAGTATCAGGGCCGGGGACACTGAAGCTTTCTTT
v_gene: TRBV10-3; j_gene: TRBJ2-3; d_gene: NA; abundance: many; CDR3aa: CAFGSISDTQYF; CDR3nt: TGTGCCTTCGGAAGCATCTCAGATACGCAGTATTTT
v_gene: TRBV6-6; j_gene: TRBJ1-4; d_gene: NA; abundance: NA; CDR3aa: CASSYGSPGDEKLFF; CDR3nt: TGTGCCAGCAGTTACGGCTCCCCTGGGGATGAAAAACTGTTTTTT
v_gene: TRBV6-6; j_gene: TRBJ2-5; d_gene: NA; abundance: many; CDR3aa: CASSYSVVDVRETQYF; CDR3nt: TGTGCCAGCAGTTACTCGGTCGTAGATGTGAGAGAGACCCAGTACTTC
v_gene: TRBV6-1; j_gene: TRBJ2-7; d_gene: NA; abundance: NA; CDR3aa: CASRPGTVSYEQYF; CDR3nt: TGTGCCAGCAGACCCGGGACTGTATCCTACGAGCAGTACTTC
v_gene: TRBV20-1; j_gene: TRBJ2-2; d_gene: TRBD2; abundance: NA; CDR3aa: CSASGTRGGELFF; CDR3nt: TGCAGTGCCTCCGGGACTAGGGGTGGGGAGCTGTTTTTT
v_gene: TRBV5-1; j_gene: TRBJ2-1; d_gene: NA; abundance: few; CDR3aa: CASSLDWGPGNEQFF; CDR3nt: TGCGCCAGCAGCTTGGACTGGGGTCCGGGGAATGAGCAGTTCTTC
v_gene: TRBV12-3/TRBV12-4; j_gene: TRBJ1-1; d_gene: NA; abundance: few; CDR3aa: CASTPQGGDTEAFF; CDR3nt: TGTGCCAGCACTCCCCAAGGGGGGGACACTGAAGCTTTCTTT
v_gene: TRBV10-2; j_gene: TRBJ1-2; d_gene: TRBD1; abundance: many; CDR3aa: CASSIRQGASYGYTF; CDR3nt: TGCGCCAGCAGTATCAGACAGGGGGCGTCCTATGGCTACACCTTC
v_gene: TRBV7-2; j_gene: TRBJ1-2; d_gene: NA; abundance: NA; CDR3aa: CASRGAGLDYGYTF; CDR3nt: TGTGCCAGCAGGGGGGCTGGGTTAGACTATGGCTACACCTTC
v_gene: TRBV7-9; j_gene: TRBJ2-5; d_gene: TRBD2; abundance: few; CDR3aa: CASSLGELAGGSETQYF; CDR3nt: TGTGCCAGCAGCTTAGGCGAATTAGCGGGAGGTTCAGAGACCCAGTACTTC
v_gene: TRBV6-2/TRBV6-3; j_gene: TRBJ2-7; d_gene: NA; abundance: NA; CDR3aa: CASTLWESNGGATYEQYF; CDR3nt: TGTGCCAGCACCCTGTGGGAGTCTAATGGAGGGGCTACCTACGAGCAGTACTTC
v_gene: TRBV30; j_gene: TRBJ2-3; d_gene: NA; abundance: NA; CDR3aa: CAWTSGRGPTDTQYF; CDR3nt: TGTGCCTGGACGTCAGGGCGGGGGCCCACAGATACGCAGTATTTT
v_gene: TRBV6-5; j_gene: TRBJ1-5; d_gene: NA; abundance: few; CDR3aa: CASSYPPGGQPQHF; CDR3nt: TGTGCCAGCAGTTACCCCCCCGGAGGTCAGCCCCAGCATTTT
v_gene: TRBV28; j_gene: TRBJ1-3; d_gene: TRBD1; abundance: NA; CDR3aa: CASGGEGQGAMAGNTIYF; CDR3nt: TGTGCCAGCGGCGGTGAAGGACAGGGGGCGATGGCTGGAAACACCATATATTTT
v_gene: TRBV10-1; j_gene: TRBJ1-2; d_gene: NA; abundance: once; CDR3aa: CASSERVDNGYTF; CDR3nt: TGCGCCAGCAGTGAGAGGGTGGATAATGGCTACACCTTC
v_gene: TRBV12-3/TRBV12-4; j_gene: TRBJ2-5; d_gene: TRBD1; abundance: many; CDR3aa: CASSKGGRRETQYF; CDR3nt: TGTGCCAGCAGTAAAGGGGGCAGACGAGAGACCCAGTACTTC
v_gene: TRBV30; j_gene: TRBJ1-4; d_gene: TRBD1; abundance: many; CDR3aa: CAWSVGGRQGEKLFF; CDR3nt: TGTGCCTGGAGTGTAGGGGGCAGGCAAGGGGAAAAACTGTTTTTT